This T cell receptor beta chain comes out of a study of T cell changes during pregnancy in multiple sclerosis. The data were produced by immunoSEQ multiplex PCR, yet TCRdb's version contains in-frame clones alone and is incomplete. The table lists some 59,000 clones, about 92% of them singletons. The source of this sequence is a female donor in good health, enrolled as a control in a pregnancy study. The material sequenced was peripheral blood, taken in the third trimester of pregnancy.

CDR3 region: CAWSGRTSTEAFF. In DNA, the CDR3 is TGTGCCTGGAGTGGACGGACAAGCACTGAAGCTTTCTTT. The chain uses TRBV30 and TRBJ1-1; the D gene is possibly TRBD1 (5 bases). The CDR3 sequence is 13 residues long. Germline values: CDR1 GTSNPN, CDR2 SVGIG (reference sequence). V was clipped by 1 base and J by 4 bases, with 10 bases between them.